Listed below are T cell receptor beta chains from one sample, sequenced in a study of early T cells in non-severe SARS-CoV-2 infection. A single record per CDR3 protein comes from TCRdb applying MiXCR to the 5' RACE reads. Of under 60,000 distinct CDR3 sequences detected, about 10% appear once; the ten largest clones hold under 4.5%. The input for sequencing was whole blood, taken at baseline. The receptors were gathered from an adult who was a healthcare worker with PCR-confirmed SARS-CoV-2 infection or an uninfected control (not recorded which). Each CDR3 is given with its conserved first and last residue. D genes are given only for firm matches. Not every row has a clone size; where given, it reads once, few, many or a size class.

.,TRBV2,.,TRBJ2-4,13,TGTGCCAGCAGACAAGGACTAAGGGACATTCAGTACTTC,CASRQGLRDIQYF
few,TRBV20-1,.,TRBJ2-7,13,TGCAGTGCTATGACTTACAGCTCCTACGAGCAGTACTTC,CSAMTYSSYEQYF
many,TRBV7-8,.,TRBJ1-1,17,TGTGCCAGCAGCTTAGCGCGCTCCACACTTATGAACACTGAAGCTTTCTTT,CASSLARSTLMNTEAFF
many,TRBV5-1,.,TRBJ1-2,15,TGCGCCAGCAGCTCCATCTCGGACGGAGACTATGGCTACACCTTC,CASSSISDGDYGYTF
.,TRBV11-1,TRBD2,TRBJ2-3,17,TGTGCCAGCAGCTTAGCGGTGGCTAGCGGGAGATCAGATACGCAGTATTTT,CASSLAVASGRSDTQYF
.,TRBV20-1,TRBD2,TRBJ2-3,15,TGCAGTGCTAGGCCTAGCGGGCTCAGGTCAGATACGCAGTATTTT,CSARPSGLRSDTQYF
few,TRBV7-8,TRBD2,TRBJ2-3,15,TGTGCCAGCACCTCTTTGGCGGGAGCCACAGATACGCAGTATTTT,CASTSLAGATDTQYF
few,TRBV11-2,TRBD1,TRBJ1-4,17,TGTGCCAGCAGCCGAGCCGGACAGGGGTGGGATAATGAAAAACTGTTTTTT,CASSRAGQGWDNEKLFF
.,TRBV29-1,.,TRBJ2-7,10,TGCAGCGTTGGAGGGGTCGAGCAGTACTTC,CSVGGVEQYF
.,TRBV5-1,.,TRBJ2-5,14,TGCGCCAGCAGCTTGGGCACCGGAGGGGAGACCCAGTACTTC,CASSLGTGGETQYF
few,TRBV5-1,TRBD1,TRBJ2-3,13,TGCGCCAGCACCTCTACAGGGGCAGATACGCAGTATTTT,CASTSTGADTQYF
medium-sized,TRBV6-5,.,TRBJ2-1,16,TGTGCCAGCAGTTACTCTGGGGGGGCCTCCTACAATGAGCAGTTCTTC,CASSYSGGASYNEQFF
many,TRBV20-1,TRBD1,TRBJ1-4,15,TGCAGTGCTAGAGGGGCCGGGACAGGGGTCGAAAAACTGTTTTTT,CSARGAGTGVEKLFF
many,TRBV28,.,TRBJ1-5,15,TGTGCCAGCAGTTTACCGGGGTCGAGGAATCAGCCCCAGCATTTT,CASSLPGSRNQPQHF
.,TRBV11-2,TRBD2,TRBJ2-7,14,TGTGCCAGCAGCTTAGGACTAGCGGGAGACGAGCAGTACTTC,CASSLGLAGDEQYF
.,TRBV19,TRBD1,TRBJ1-2,14,TGTGCCAGTAGTCTTAAGACAGGGCTCTATGGCTACACCTTC,CASSLKTGLYGYTF
few,TRBV6-6,.,TRBJ1-1,13,TGTGCCAGCGCCCCCTCCGGGGGGGGTGAAGCTTTCTTT,CASAPSGGGEAFF
many,TRBV2,.,TRBJ2-2,13,TGTGCCAGTTACAGGGTTCAAACCGGGGAGCTGTTTTTT,CASYRVQTGELFF
few,TRBV7-8,.,TRBJ1-3,15,TGTGCCAGCAGCCTTGACAGGATACCTGGAAACACCATATATTTT,CASSLDRIPGNTIYF
many,TRBV5-4,TRBD2,TRBJ2-1,15,TGTGCCAGCAGCTTGGAGGCTAGCGGATACAATGAGCAGTTCTTC,CASSLEASGYNEQFF
.,TRBV7-9,.,TRBJ2-7,16,TGTGCCAGCAGCTCCCCTCTAGGACAGCCCTCCTACGAGCAGTACTTC,CASSSPLGQPSYEQYF
few,TRBV25-1,TRBD1,TRBJ1-5,14,TGTGCCAGCAGTGAGACAGGGGAGTCTCAGCCCCAGCATTTT,CASSETGESQPQHF
few,TRBV7-9,.,TRBJ2-1,14,TGTGCCAGCAGCTTAGCGGGCTCCCGCCCAGACCAGTTCTTC,CASSLAGSRPDQFF
.,TRBV20-1,TRBD2,TRBJ2-7,16,TGCAGTGCTAGAGATGCCCCGGGCGGGGGGTACTTCGAGCAGTACTTC,CSARDAPGGGYFEQYF
few,TRBV7-9,.,TRBJ1-4,16,TGTGCCAGCAGCCTTCCCCTTTACGGACTAAATGAAAAACTGTTTTTT,CASSLPLYGLNEKLFF
.,TRBV11-2,.,TRBJ2-6,13,TGTGCCAGCAGCTTAACCGGGGCCAACGTCCTGACTTTC,CASSLTGANVLTF
.,TRBV20-1,.,TRBJ2-1,12,TGCAGTGCTAGTTTCTACCAGAATGAGCAGTTCTTC,CSASFYQNEQFF
.,TRBV29-1,TRBD2,TRBJ2-7,13,TGCAGCGTTACAGCGGGAGGTTCCTACGAGCAGTACTTC,CSVTAGGSYEQYF
many,TRBV12-3/TRBV12-4,.,TRBJ1-2,13,TGTGCCAGCAGTATGACAGCGAACTATGGCTACACCTTC,CASSMTANYGYTF
.,TRBV6-5,TRBD2,TRBJ2-1,15,TGTGCCAGCAGTCGCCTAGCGGGGGGGGGCAATGAGCAGTTCTTC,CASSRLAGGGNEQFF
.,TRBV5-4,.,TRBJ2-2,16,TGTGCCAGCAGCTTGTATACAGGACCGGGCACCGGGGAGCTGTTTTTT,CASSLYTGPGTGELFF
many,TRBV9,TRBD1,TRBJ1-2,14,TGTGCCAGCAGCAAACAGGGGGCCGACTATGGCTACACCTTC,CASSKQGADYGYTF
few,TRBV6-2/TRBV6-3,TRBD2,TRBJ2-1,16,TGTGCCAGCAGTAGACTAGCGGGCCACTCCTACAATGAGCAGTTCTTC,CASSRLAGHSYNEQFF
.,TRBV9,TRBD1,TRBJ2-2,17,TGTGCCAGCAGCGTAGATTCGGGACAGGGGGTTCCCGGGGAGCTGTTTTTT,CASSVDSGQGVPGELFF
few,TRBV10-3,TRBD1,TRBJ2-7,13,TGTGCCATCAGGGGACAGGGTTGGTACGAGCAGTACTTC,CAIRGQGWYEQYF
few,TRBV7-6,.,TRBJ2-2,14,TGTGCCAGCAGCTTAGCCCAAAACACCGGGGAGCTGTTTTTT,CASSLAQNTGELFF
few,TRBV11-2,.,TRBJ2-2,15,TGTGCCAGCAGCTTAGGGCCCAGGAACACCGGGGAGCTGTTTTTT,CASSLGPRNTGELFF
few,TRBV24-1,TRBD1,TRBJ2-3,15,TGTGCCACCAGTGATTTTGGGACAGGGCTGGATACGCAGTATTTT,CATSDFGTGLDTQYF
few,TRBV5-1,.,TRBJ1-6,11,TGCGCCAGCAGTCCAAGATCACCCCTCCACTTT,CASSPRSPLHF
.,TRBV7-3,TRBD2,TRBJ2-3,15,TGTGCCAGCAGCTTAACACTAGCGGGGGAGGATACGCAGTATTTT,CASSLTLAGEDTQYF
.,TRBV4-1,TRBD2,TRBJ2-1,16,TGCGCCAGCAGCTCAACGCCGGGACTAGCTTACAATGAGCAGTTCTTC,CASSSTPGLAYNEQFF
few,TRBV20-1,.,TRBJ2-3,20,TGCAGTGCTAGAGAAACGGACCGTAGCGGCATTGGGCCCTACACAGATACGCAGTATTTT,CSARETDRSGIGPYTDTQYF
few,TRBV6-5,.,TRBJ1-1,15,TGTGCCAGCAGTTACTCGAACACAGTGAACACTGAAGCTTTCTTT,CASSYSNTVNTEAFF
few,TRBV5-5,.,TRBJ2-7,14,TGTGCCAGCAGCTTGCGGCTCAGCTCCTACGAGCAGTACTTC,CASSLRLSSYEQYF
.,TRBV13,.,TRBJ2-1,16,TGTGCCAGCAGCCCGGGACTCGTGAGCTCCTACAATGAGCAGTTCTTC,CASSPGLVSSYNEQFF
.,TRBV5-5,TRBD1,TRBJ1-2,14,TGTGCCAGCAGCTCCCGACAGGGCAACTATGGCTACACCTTC,CASSSRQGNYGYTF
few,TRBV3-1,.,TRBJ2-1,15,TGTGCCAGCAGCCAAGGGTTCGACCCCTCCAATGAGCAGTTCTTC,CASSQGFDPSNEQFF
many,TRBV2,.,TRBJ2-5,13,TGTGCCAGCAGTGGGAGGTCCGGAGAGACCCAGTACTTC,CASSGRSGETQYF
many,TRBV12-3/TRBV12-4,.,TRBJ2-3,12,TGTGCCAGCAGTTTACTGGGAGATACGCAGTATTTT,CASSLLGDTQYF
few,TRBV18,.,TRBJ1-6,14,TGTGCCAGCTCTGCTGATCACACCAATTCACCCCTCCACTTT,CASSADHTNSPLHF
few,TRBV20-1,TRBD2,TRBJ2-7,15,TGCAGTGCTAGAGATCAGGCTAGCGGTCCCTACGAGCAGTACTTC,CSARDQASGPYEQYF
.,TRBV29-1,TRBD1,TRBJ2-5,15,TGCAGCGTTGAGTGGCACAGGGGGCCGATGGGGACCCAGTACTTC,CSVEWHRGPMGTQYF
.,TRBV15,TRBD2,TRBJ2-3,17,TGTGCCACCAGAGGTGGGACTAGCGGGGGATCCACAGATACGCAGTATTTT,CATRGGTSGGSTDTQYF
.,TRBV6-5,.,TRBJ2-7,14,TGTGCCAGCAGTTACGGTGAGGGCTCCTACGAGCAGTACTTC,CASSYGEGSYEQYF
few,TRBV12-3/TRBV12-4,.,TRBJ1-4,13,TGTGCCAGCAGTTTTCGCGACATGGAAAAACTGTTTTTT,CASSFRDMEKLFF
.,TRBV4-1,.,TRBJ1-5,15,TGCGCCAGCAGCCCATCCCAGGGGCGAGGACAGCCCCAGCATTTT,CASSPSQGRGQPQHF
.,TRBV11-2,.,TRBJ2-7,14,TGTGCCAGCAGCATTGGACAGCGCTCCTACGAGCAGTACTTC,CASSIGQRSYEQYF
.,TRBV5-4,TRBD1,TRBJ1-1,14,TGTGCCAGCAGCTGGGACAGGGATGGGACTGAAGCTTTCTTT,CASSWDRDGTEAFF
many,TRBV7-6,.,TRBJ1-1,11,TGTGCCAGCAGCGGGGGAGTAGGAGCTTTCTTT,CASSGGVGAFF